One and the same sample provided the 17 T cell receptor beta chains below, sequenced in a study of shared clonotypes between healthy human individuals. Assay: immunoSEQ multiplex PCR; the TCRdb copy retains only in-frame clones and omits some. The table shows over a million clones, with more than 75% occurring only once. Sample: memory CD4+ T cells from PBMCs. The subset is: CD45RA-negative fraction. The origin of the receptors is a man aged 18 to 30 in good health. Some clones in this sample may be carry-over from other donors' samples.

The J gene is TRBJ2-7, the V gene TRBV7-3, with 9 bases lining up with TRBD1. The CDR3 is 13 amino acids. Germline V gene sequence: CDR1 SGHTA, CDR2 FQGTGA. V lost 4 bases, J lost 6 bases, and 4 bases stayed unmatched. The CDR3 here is CASSSPGQGEQYF. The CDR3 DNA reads TGTGCCAGCAGCTCTCCGGGACAGGGCGAGCAGTACTTC.

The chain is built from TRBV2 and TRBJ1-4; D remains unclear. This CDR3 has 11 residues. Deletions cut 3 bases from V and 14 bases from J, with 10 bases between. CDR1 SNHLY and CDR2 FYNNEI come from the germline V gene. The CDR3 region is CASSEMGPLFF. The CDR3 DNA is TGTGCCAGCAGTGAGATGGGCCCTCTGTTTTTT.

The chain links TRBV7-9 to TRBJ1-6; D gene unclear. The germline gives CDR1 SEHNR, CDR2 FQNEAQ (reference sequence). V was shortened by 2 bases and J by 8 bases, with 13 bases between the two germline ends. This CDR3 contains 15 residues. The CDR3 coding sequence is TGTGCCAGCAGCTTATTCCTATTATCTGATTCACCCCTCCACTTT. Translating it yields CASSLFLLSDSPLHF.

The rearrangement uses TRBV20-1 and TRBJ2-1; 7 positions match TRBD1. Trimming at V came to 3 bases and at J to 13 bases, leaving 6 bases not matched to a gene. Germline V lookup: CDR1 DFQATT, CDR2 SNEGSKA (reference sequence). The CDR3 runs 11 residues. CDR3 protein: CSARGQPKQFF. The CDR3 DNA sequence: TGCAGTGCTAGGGGACAGCCTAAACAGTTCTTC.

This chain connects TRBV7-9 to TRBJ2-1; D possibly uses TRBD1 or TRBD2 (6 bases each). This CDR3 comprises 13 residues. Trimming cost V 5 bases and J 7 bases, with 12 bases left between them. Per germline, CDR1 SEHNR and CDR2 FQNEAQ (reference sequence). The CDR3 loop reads CASSRLGGNEQFF. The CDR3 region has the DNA TGTGCCAGCAGCCGACTAGGGGGAAATGAGCAGTTCTTC.

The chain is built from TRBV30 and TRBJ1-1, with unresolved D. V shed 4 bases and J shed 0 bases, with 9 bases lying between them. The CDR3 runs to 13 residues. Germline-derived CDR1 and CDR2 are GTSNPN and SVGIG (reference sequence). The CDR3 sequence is CAWNQEMNTEAFF. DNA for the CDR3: TGTGCCTGGAATCAGGAAATGAACACTGAAGCTTTCTTT.

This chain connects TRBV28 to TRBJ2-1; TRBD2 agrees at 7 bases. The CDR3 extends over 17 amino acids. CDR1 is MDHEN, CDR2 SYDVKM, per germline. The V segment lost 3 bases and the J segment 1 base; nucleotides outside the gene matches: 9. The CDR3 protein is CASSFLHGGGSYNEQFF. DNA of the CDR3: TGTGCCAGCAGTTTTCTCCATGGGGGAGGGTCCTACAATGAGCAGTTCTTC. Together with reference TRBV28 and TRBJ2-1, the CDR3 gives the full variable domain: DVKVTQSSRYLVKRTGEKVFLECVQDMDHENMFWYRQDPGLGLRLIYFSYDVKMKEKGDIPEGYSVSREKKERFSLILESASTNQTSMYLCASSFLHGGGSYNEQFFGPGTRLTVL.

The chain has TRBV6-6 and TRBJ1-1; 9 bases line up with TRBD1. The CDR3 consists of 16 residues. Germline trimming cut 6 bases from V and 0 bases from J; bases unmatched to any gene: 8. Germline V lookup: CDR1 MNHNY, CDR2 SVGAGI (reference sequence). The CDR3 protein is CASRPTGGRMNTEAFF. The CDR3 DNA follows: TGTGCCAGCAGGCCTACAGGGGGCCGCATGAACACTGAAGCTTTCTTT.

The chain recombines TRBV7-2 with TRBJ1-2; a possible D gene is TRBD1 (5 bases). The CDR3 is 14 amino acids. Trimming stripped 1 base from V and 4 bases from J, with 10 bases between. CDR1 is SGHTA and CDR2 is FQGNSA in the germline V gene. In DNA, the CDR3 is TGTGCCAGCAGCTTAGAGCCAGGGACCTATGGCTACACCTTC. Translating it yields CASSLEPGTYGYTF.

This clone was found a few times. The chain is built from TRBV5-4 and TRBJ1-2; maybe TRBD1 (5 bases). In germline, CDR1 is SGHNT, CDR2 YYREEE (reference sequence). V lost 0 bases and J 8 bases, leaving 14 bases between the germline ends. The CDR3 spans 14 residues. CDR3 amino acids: CASSLAGSRVGYTF. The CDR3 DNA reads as TGTGCCAGCAGCTTGGCCGGTTCCAGGGTGGGCTACACCTTC. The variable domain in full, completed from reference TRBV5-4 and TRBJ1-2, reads ETGVTQSPTHLIKTRGQQVTLRCSSQSGHNTVSWYQQALGQGPQFIFQYYREEENGRGNFPPRFSGLQFPNYSSELNVNALELDDSALYLCASSLAGSRVGYTFGSGTRLTVV.

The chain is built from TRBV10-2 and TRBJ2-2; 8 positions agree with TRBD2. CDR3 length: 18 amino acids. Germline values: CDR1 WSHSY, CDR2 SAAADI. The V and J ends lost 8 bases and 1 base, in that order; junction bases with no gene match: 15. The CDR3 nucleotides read TGCGCCAGCCGTTGGGGACTAGGCGACGACTTGAACACCGGGGAGCTGTTTTTT. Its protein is CASRWGLGDDLNTGELFF.

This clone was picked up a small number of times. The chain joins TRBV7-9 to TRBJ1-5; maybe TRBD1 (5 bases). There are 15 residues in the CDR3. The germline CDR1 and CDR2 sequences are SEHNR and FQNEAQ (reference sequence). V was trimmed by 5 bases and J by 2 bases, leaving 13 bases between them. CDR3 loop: CASSRTGGGNQPQHF. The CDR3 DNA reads TGTGCCAGCAGCCGAACAGGAGGAGGCAATCAGCCCCAGCATTTT. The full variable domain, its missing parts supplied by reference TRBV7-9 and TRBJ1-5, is DTGVSQNPRHKITKRGQNVTFRCDPISEHNRLYWYRQTLGQGPEFLTYFQNEAQLEKSRLLSDRFSAERPKGSFSTLEIQRTEQGDSAMYLCASSRTGGGNQPQHFGDGTRLSIL.

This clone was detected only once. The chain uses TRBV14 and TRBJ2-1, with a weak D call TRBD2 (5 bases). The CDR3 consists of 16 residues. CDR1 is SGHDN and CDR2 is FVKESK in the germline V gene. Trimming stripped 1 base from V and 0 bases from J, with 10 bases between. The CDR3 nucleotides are TGTGCCAGCAGCCAAGTTACCAGCGGCTCCTACAATGAGCAGTTCTTC. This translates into CASSQVTSGSYNEQFF.

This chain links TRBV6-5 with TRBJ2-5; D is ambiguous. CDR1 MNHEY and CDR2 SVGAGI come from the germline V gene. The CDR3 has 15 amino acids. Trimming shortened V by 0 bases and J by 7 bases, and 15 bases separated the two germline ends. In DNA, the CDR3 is TGTGCCAGCAGTTACTCCGGCCCCTCCCCCGGGACCCAGTACTTC. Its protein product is CASSYSGPSPGTQYF.

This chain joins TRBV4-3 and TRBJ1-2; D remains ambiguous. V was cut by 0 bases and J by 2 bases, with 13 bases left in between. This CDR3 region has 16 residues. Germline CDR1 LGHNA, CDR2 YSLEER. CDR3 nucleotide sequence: TGCGCCAGCAGCCAAGAAGTACGGCCGATCAACTATGGCTACACCTTC. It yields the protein CASSQEVRPINYGYTF.

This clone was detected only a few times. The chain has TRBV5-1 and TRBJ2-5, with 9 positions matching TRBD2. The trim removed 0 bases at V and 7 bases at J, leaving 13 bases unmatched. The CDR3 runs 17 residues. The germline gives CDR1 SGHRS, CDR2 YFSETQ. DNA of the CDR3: TGCGCCAGCAGCTTGGACCTAGCGGGACGGGCCCGTGGGACCCAGTACTTC. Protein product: CASSLDLAGRARGTQYF.

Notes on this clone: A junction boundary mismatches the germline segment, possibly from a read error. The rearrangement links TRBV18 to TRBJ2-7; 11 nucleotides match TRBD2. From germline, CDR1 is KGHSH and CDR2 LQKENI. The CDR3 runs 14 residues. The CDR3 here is CASSTSGTSGSPTF. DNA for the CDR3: TGTGCCAGCTCAACCTCCGGGACTAGCGGATCCCCGACGTTC.